Each of the 20 T cell receptor beta chains below was sequenced from the same sample in a study of regulatory T cells in long-lasting Graves disease. In building TCR beta libraries, iRepertoire HTBI primers were used together with Arm-PCR of CDR3 regions. Using its own MiXCR run on the multiplex PCR reads, TCRdb lists one record per CDR3 protein. The sample includes about 540,000 distinct CDR3 sequences, approximately 13% of them seen just once. The time point denotes: newly diagnosed GD, antithyroid drugs for less than 3 months. Following extraction of RNA from PBMCs, that RNA was used to make the TCR library. The same sample was also studied in work on T cells in Graves' hyperthyroidism and ophthalmopathy.

Sequenced material: peripheral blood mononuclear cells (PBMCs), taken at new diagnosis, from a patient treated with antithyroid drugs. The receptors were sampled from a man aged 30-40 years with Graves disease.

The V call is TRBV5-1, the J call TRBJ1-1; D is unresolved. CDR1 is SGHRS and CDR2 is YFSETQ in the germline V gene. V lost 0 bases to trimming and J lost 13 bases, with 16 bases between them. This CDR3 comprises 13 residues. The CDR3, as DNA: TGCGCCAGCAGCTTGGAAGGCGGCCACAACGGTTTCTTT. Translated, it gives CASSLEGGHNGFF.

About this clonotype itself: This clone may be a read error of a much larger clone one base away. J is TRBJ1-2 and V is TRBV12-3 or TRBV12-4, with D possibly being TRBD1 (6 bases). The CDR3 length is 14 residues. The CDR3 spells CASSLQGFAYGFTF. CDR3 in DNA: TGTGCCAGCAGTTTACAGGGGTTTGCCTATGGCTTCACCTTC.

This clonotype has at least ten counts. The CDR3 DNA sequence: TGTGCCACCCGGACGGGAGGGGTGGCCTATGGCTACACCTTC. As protein: CATRTGGVAYGYTF. This chain links TRBV12-3 or TRBV12-4 with TRBJ1-2; possibly TRBD1 for D (5 bases). This CDR3 is 14 amino acids long. Trimming cost V 10 bases and J 4 bases, with 19 bases left between them.

The chain has TRBV6-5 and TRBJ1-6, with TRBD1 matching over 7 bases. This CDR3 comprises 13 residues. The germline CDR1 and CDR2 sequences are MNHEY and SVGAGI. After removal of 2 bases from V and 19 bases from J, the junction contained 11 bases not matched to a gene. The CDR3 DNA follows: TGTGCCAGCAGTTACCCCACAGGGGAGCAGAGGCACTTT. Residues: CASSYPTGEQRHF.

This chain uses TRBV5-1 with TRBJ1-2, with D possibly matching TRBD1 (5 bases). This CDR3 has 15 amino acids. V was cut by 4 bases and J by 4 bases, with 17 bases left in between. Germline CDR1 reads SGHRS; CDR2 reads YFSETQ. The CDR3 DNA reads as TGCGCCAGCAGCCCGGGGGATATTTCGACCTATGGCTACACCTTC. It yields the protein CASSPGDISTYGYTF.

The rearrangement uses TRBV11-2 and TRBJ2-2, with TRBD1 matching 7 bases. CDR1 and CDR2 (germline): SGHAT, FQNNGV. The V gene end was trimmed by 3 bases and the J gene end by 5 bases; junction bases not matched to a gene: 3. CDR3 length equals 14 residues. CDR3 sequence reads: CASSFGTVTGELFF. Written as DNA, the CDR3 is TGTGCCAGCAGCTTCGGGACAGTAACCGGGGAGCTGTTTTTT. The complete variable domain, with remaining parts taken from reference TRBV11-2 and TRBJ2-2, reads EAGVAQSPRYKIIEKRQSVAFWCNPISGHATLYWYQQILGQGPKLLIQFQNNGVVDDSQLPKDRFSAERLKGVDSTLKIQPAKLEDSAVYLCASSFGTVTGELFFGEGSRLTVL.

This clonotype was counted ten times or more. V usage is TRBV5-1 and J usage is TRBJ1-4; 10 bases agree with TRBD1. The CDR3 is 16 residues long. Germline CDR1 SGHRS, CDR2 YFSETQ. V lost 1 base, J lost 6 bases, and 6 bases stayed unmatched. CDR3 region: CASSLFTGTGDEKLFF. The CDR3 DNA sequence: TGCGCCAGCAGCTTGTTCACCGGGACAGGGGATGAAAAACTGTTTTTT. Variable domain in full (rest from reference TRBV5-1 and TRBJ1-4): KAGVTQTPRYLIKTRGQQVTLSCSPISGHRSVSWYQQTPGQGLQFLFEYFSETQRNKGNFPGRFSGRQFSNSRSEMNVSTLELGDSALYLCASSLFTGTGDEKLFFGSGTQLSVL.

Ten or more counts support this clonotype. The chain uses TRBV11-3 and TRBJ1-1; maybe TRBD1 (6 bases). Between the trimmed V and J ends, which lost 4 bases and 7 bases, there was a span of 13 bases. The germline V gene encodes CDR1 SGHNT and CDR2 YENEEA. This CDR3 has 13 residues. The CDR3 DNA reads as TGTGCCAGCAGCTCGGAGGGGGGGGATGAAGCTTTCTTT. Its protein product is CASSSEGGDEAFF. Complete variable domain (other parts from reference TRBV11-3 and TRBJ1-1): EAGVVQSPRYKIIEKKQPVAFWCNPISGHNTLYWYLQNLGQGPELLIRYENEEAVDDSQLPKDRFSAERLKGVDSTLKIQPAELGDSAVYLCASSSEGGDEAFFGQGTRLTVV.

This clonotype came up many times. The chain has TRBV7-2 and TRBJ2-3; 9 bases are a match to TRBD2. The ends lost 6 bases at V and 2 bases at J; junction bases unmatched: 6. CDR3 size: 15 residues. CDR1 is SGHTA, CDR2 FQGNSA, per germline. The CDR3 DNA reads TGTGCCAGCAGTCGGACTAGCGCTTCCACAGATACGCAGTATTTT. It codes for CASSRTSASTDTQYF.

This clonotype came up many times. CDR3 coding DNA: TGCAGTGCCCCCCGAGAAGGCTTGAACACTGAAGCTTTCTTT. This translates into CSAPREGLNTEAFF. This chain uses TRBV20-1 with TRBJ1-1, with unresolved D. CDR3 length: 14 amino acids. From germline, CDR1 is DFQATT and CDR2 SNEGSKA (reference sequence). Deletions cut 6 bases from V and 0 bases from J, with 14 bases between.

The table lists this clonotype with many counts. This sequence joins TRBV2 and TRBJ2-2; D gene unclear. The CDR3 is 13 residues long. Germline CDR1 SNHLY, CDR2 FYNNEI. Deletions cut 4 bases from V and 0 bases from J, with 3 bases between. The CDR3 nucleotides read TGTGCCAGCAGTGCTTCGAACACCGGGGAGCTGTTTTTT. This encodes CASSASNTGELFF.

CDR3 region: CASSLNPASREFAHEQYF. CDR3 nucleotide sequence: TGTGCCAGCAGCTTAAATCCGGCTAGCCGTGAGTTTGCCCACGAGCAGTACTTC. This chain links TRBV11-2 with TRBJ2-7; D might be TRBD2 (5 bases). CDR1 and CDR2 (germline): SGHAT, FQNNGV. Trimming took 2 bases from V and 5 from J, leaving 25 bases between them. The CDR3 totals 18 residues.

In this sample, this clonotype turned up a few times. The V gene is TRBV14, the J gene TRBJ2-1; 7 nucleotides match TRBD2. V lost 4 bases and J lost 7; bases outside the gene matches: 10. CDR1 is SGHDN and CDR2 is FVKESK in the germline V gene. The CDR3 length is 15 residues. The CDR3 region has the DNA TGTGCCAGCAGCCCGGGACTACGTCGAGGGAATGAGCAGTTCTTC. Its protein is CASSPGLRRGNEQFF.

This clonotype was seen repeatedly, ten times or more. The chain uses TRBV7-2 and TRBJ1-1, with D unclear. Looked up from germline, CDR1 is SGHTA and CDR2 is FQGNSA. There are 11 residues in the CDR3. Trimming removed 4 bases from V and 11 bases from J, with 11 bases in between. The DNA of the CDR3 is TGTGCCAGCAGCTCCAGCAGGCGTGCTTTCTTT. Its protein is CASSSSRRAFF. Combining the CDR3 with reference TRBV7-2 and TRBJ1-1 gives the whole variable domain GAGVSQSPSNKVTEKGKDVELRCDPISGHTALYWYRQSLGQGLEFLIYFQGNSAPDKSGLPSDRFSAERTGGSVSTLTIQRTQQEDSAVYLCASSSSRRAFFGQGTRLTVV.

This clonotype has at least ten counts. The chain is built from TRBV6-2 or TRBV6-3 and TRBJ1-2; 8 bases are a match to TRBD1. CDR1 is MNHEY and CDR2 is SVGEGT in the germline V gene. The V gene end was trimmed by 6 bases and the J gene end by 8 bases; junction bases not matched to a gene: 2. The CDR3 is 11 residues long. CDR3 nucleotides: TGTGCCAGCAGGGGGACAGGAGGCTACACCTTC. Encoded protein: CASRGTGGYTF.

The V and J genes are TRBV5-1 and TRBJ2-1; 12 bases line up with TRBD2. V lost 0 bases and J lost 7; bases outside the gene matches: 5. The CDR3 consists of 16 residues. From germline, CDR1 is SGHRS and CDR2 YFSETQ. CDR3 nucleotides: TGCGCCAGCAGCTTGGGACTAGCGGGAGTACAAAATGAGCAGTTCTTC. It is translated as CASSLGLAGVQNEQFF.

In this sample, this clonotype turned up many times. The chain uses TRBV6-5 and TRBJ1-2, with D possibly TRBD1 on 5 matching bases. This CDR3 region has 14 residues. The V end lost 2 bases, the J end lost 1 base, and 8 bases lay between the germline ends. CDR1 and CDR2 (germline): MNHEY, SVGAGI. The CDR3 nucleotides read TGTGCCAGCAGTTACGGCGACAGTAACTATGGCTACACCTTC. Its translation is CASSYGDSNYGYTF.

Notes on this clonotype: One end of the junction is discordant with germline, which a read error may explain. V is TRBV4-1 and J is TRBJ2-1; D is perhaps TRBD1 (5 bases). Germline V gene lookup returns CDR1 MGHRA and CDR2 YSYEKL. The CDR3 is 16 residues long. The chain's CDR3 is CASSQGPQNSYNEQFF. CDR3 in DNA: TGTGCCAGCAGCCAGGGCCCCCAAAACTCCTACAATGAGCAGTTCTTC.

This clonotype was picked up many times. The chain carries TRBV29-1 and TRBJ2-7; weak D call: TRBD1 (6 bases). Germline CDR1 and CDR2: SQVTM and ANQGSEA. The CDR3 runs 13 residues. Trimming removed 7 bases at V and 1 base at J, with 14 bases between. The CDR3 is CSALRDTSYEQYF. The CDR3 DNA sequence: TGCAGCGCCCTCCGGGACACTTCCTACGAGCAGTACTTC.

Ten or more counts support this clonotype. The gene calls are TRBV12-3 or TRBV12-4 and TRBJ2-3, with TRBD2 matching 8 bases. The CDR3 has 17 amino acids. With V trimmed by 7 bases and J by 1 base, 13 bases remained unmatched. This CDR3 reads CASTQLGREGRTDTQYF. The CDR3 region has the DNA TGTGCCAGCACCCAACTGGGACGGGAGGGCCGCACAGATACGCAGTATTTT.